Below, one T cell receptor beta chain is given with its context. Its antigen is undetermined. The data were obtained in a study of blood T cells in healthy people across ages. Overall study findings and caveats: Higher diversity, along with more naive CD4+ cells, distinguished long-lived donors from aged donors.

CDR3 length: 14 residues. Germline V gene data show CDR1 as LGHNA and CDR2 as YSLEER. The ends were cut back, 9 bases at V and 6 bases at J, with 21 bases in the middle. A second roughly 7 to 11 cycle PCR used barcoded and J-beta primers. TCRdb passed the 5' RACE reads through MiXCR, listing each CDR3 protein once. The sample records around 1,900,000 distinct CDR3 sequences, roughly 43% being singletons. Those donating, healthy Caucasian individuals from Russia, were aged roughly 6 to 90. The chain employs TRBV4-3 and TRBJ2-7, with D perhaps TRBD1 or TRBD2 (7 bases each). Sequences were obtained from blood. The origin of this receptor is a human donor in good health. This chain's CDR3 is CASSFRGGVSEQYF. The CDR3 region has the DNA TGCGCCAGTAGCTTCAGGGGGGGGGTTTCCGAGCAGTACTTC.